These T cell receptor beta chains were read from a single sample in a study of shared clonotypes between healthy human individuals. Profiling relied on immunoSEQ multiplex PCR, and the TCRdb table lists in-frame clones only, not all of them. Of under 1 million clones listed, approximately 96% are singletons. The specimen was naive CD8+ T cells sorted from blood. Receptors originate from a man aged 25 to 40 in good health. CDR3s include the opening cysteine and the closing phenylalanine or tryptophan. The D gene is left open where the match is weak. Rows give clone size only sometimes, using once, few, many, or a class for an expanded clone.

clone_size | d_call | j_call | v_call | cdr3_nt | cdr3_aa
NA | NA | TRBJ2-2 | TRBV27 | TGTGCCAGCAGTCCCGACTCCGGGGAGCTGTTTTTT | CASSPDSGELFF
NA | NA | TRBJ2-7 | TRBV11-2 | TGTGCCAGCAGCTTAGAGGCGTACCCTCCCTACGAGCAGTACTTC | CASSLEAYPPYEQYF
few | TRBD1 | TRBJ2-7 | TRBV5-1 | TGCGCCAGCAGCACACCGGGACAGGGGGCGTCGTACGAGCAGTACTTC | CASSTPGQGASYEQYF
once | TRBD1 | TRBJ2-7 | TRBV9 | TGTGCCAGCAGCACCGGGACAGAAGTCTACGAGCAGTACTTC | CASSTGTEVYEQYF
NA | NA | TRBJ2-7 | TRBV2 | TGTGCCAGCAGTGAAGAGGTACGGAACTACGAGCAGTACTTC | CASSEEVRNYEQYF
NA | NA | TRBJ2-3 | TRBV28 | TGTGCCAGCAGTTTAAGTCAACGGGGGCTCACAGATACGCAGTATTTT | CASSLSQRGLTDTQYF
NA | NA | TRBJ2-1 | TRBV9 | TGTGCCAGCAGCGTAGGGGGACAATACAATGAGCAGTTCTTC | CASSVGGQYNEQFF
NA | NA | TRBJ2-7 | TRBV7-9 | TGTGCCAGCAGCTTTATGACAGGCCTATCCTACGAGCAGTACTTC | CASSFMTGLSYEQYF
NA | NA | TRBJ2-1 | TRBV10-2 | TGCGCCAGCAGTGAGTCCCTTCGGGAGCAGTTCTTC | CASSESLREQFF
once | TRBD2 | TRBJ2-1 | TRBV27 | TGTGCCAGCAGTAGATCTAGCGGGAACACCTACAATGAGCAGTTCTTC | CASSRSSGNTYNEQFF
NA | TRBD1 | TRBJ1-2 | TRBV18 | TGTGCCAGCTCACCCGGACAGGGCAACTATGGCTACACCTTC | CASSPGQGNYGYTF
NA | TRBD1 | TRBJ1-2 | TRBV19 | TGTGCCAGTAGTATGGGACCGGGACAGCTGAACTATGGCTACACCTTC | CASSMGPGQLNYGYTF
NA | NA | TRBJ2-5 | TRBV19 | TGTGCCAGTAGTATGTACGGGAGCCTCTGGGAGACCCAGTACTTC | CASSMYGSLWETQYF
NA | TRBD1 | TRBJ2-7 | TRBV29-1 | TGCAGCGTTCCGGGGACAGGTTACTACGAGCAGTACTTC | CSVPGTGYYEQYF
NA | TRBD2 | TRBJ2-3 | TRBV11-2 | TGTGCCAGCAGCTTAAATGTAGCGGGGAGCACAGATACGCAGTATTTT | CASSLNVAGSTDTQYF
once | TRBD2 | TRBJ2-5 | TRBV29-1 | TGCAGCGTTGAACTAGCGGGATACCAAGAGACCCAGTACTTC | CSVELAGYQETQYF
NA | TRBD2 | TRBJ2-5 | TRBV29-1 | TGCAGCGTTGTTATCTTTATCCGGGGACTAGCGTACCAAGAGACCCAGTACTTC | CSVVIFIRGLAYQETQYF
NA | TRBD2 | TRBJ2-7 | TRBV7-9 | TGTGCCAGCAGCTTAGCGGTAGCGGGAGCCTACGAGCAGTACTTC | CASSLAVAGAYEQYF
NA | NA | TRBJ2-3 | TRBV28 | TGTGCCAGCAGTTTAACAGGGTCCCACTCTAGCACAGATACGCAGTATTTT | CASSLTGSHSSTDTQYF
NA | NA | TRBJ2-7 | TRBV29-1 | TGCAGCGTTGGTGATGCCTACGAGCAGTACTTC | CSVGDAYEQYF
NA | TRBD2 | TRBJ2-1 | TRBV9 | TGTGCCAGCAGCGGACGGACTAGCGGCTACAATGAGCAGTTCTTC | CASSGRTSGYNEQFF
once | NA | TRBJ2-3 | TRBV27 | TGTGCCAGCAGTTTTGAGCTGACAGATACGCAGTATTTT | CASSFELTDTQYF
NA | TRBD1 | TRBJ2-1 | TRBV5-1 | TGCGCCAGCAGCTTTGGACCCGGGACAGGCTACAATGAGCAGTTCTTC | CASSFGPGTGYNEQFF
NA | TRBD1 | TRBJ2-5 | TRBV11-2 | TGTGCCAGCAGCTCACTGGAGGGACAGGGTATGGAGACCCAGTACTTC | CASSSLEGQGMETQYF
NA | TRBD2 | TRBJ2-2 | TRBV7-9 | TGTGCCAGCAGTTTAAGCGGGAGGTCGAACACCGGGGAGCTGTTTTTT | CASSLSGRSNTGELFF
NA | NA | TRBJ1-2 | TRBV14 | TGTGCCAGCAGCCAAAGGAGGGACTATGGCTACACCTTC | CASSQRRDYGYTF
NA | TRBD2 | TRBJ2-7 | TRBV27 | TGTGCCAGCGCTACCGGGACTAGACCCTCCGAGCAGTACTTC | CASATGTRPSEQYF
NA | TRBD1 | TRBJ1-3 | TRBV29-1 | TGCAGCGTTCGACAGGGGGCTGGAAACACCATATATTTT | CSVRQGAGNTIYF
NA | NA | TRBJ2-3 | TRBV28 | TGTGCCAGCAGTTTCTCTATTACCCAGGTGGGAGGTAATACAGATACGCAGTATTTT | CASSFSITQVGGNTDTQYF
NA | TRBD2 | TRBJ2-2 | TRBV6-5 | TGTGCCAGCGGACTAGCGGGACCGAACACCGGGGAGCTGTTTTTT | CASGLAGPNTGELFF
NA | NA | TRBJ2-7 | TRBV7-8 | TGTGCCAGCAGCCCCGCGGGGCCAGGGTCCCACGAGCAGTACTTC | CASSPAGPGSHEQYF
NA | TRBD2 | TRBJ2-5 | TRBV10-3 | TGTGCCATCAGTGGTCCGGGAGGGGAAGAGACCCAGTACTTC | CAISGPGGEETQYF
NA | NA | TRBJ2-7 | TRBV6-1 | TGTGCCAGCAAGCCCTGGACAGACAACTACGAGCAGTACTTC | CASKPWTDNYEQYF
NA | TRBD1 | TRBJ1-2 | TRBV25-1 | TGTGCCCGGATCCGGGACAGGGCCCTCTATGGCTACACCTTC | CARIRDRALYGYTF
NA | TRBD1 | TRBJ1-5 | TRBV10-3 | TGTGCCATCAGTGAGGCGGGGACAGGGAATCAGCCCCAGCATTTT | CAISEAGTGNQPQHF
NA | TRBD1 | TRBJ1-4 | TRBV5-4 | TGTGCCAGCAGCTCCCGCGGGACAGCCAGCTCCGGTGAAAAACTGTTTTTT | CASSSRGTASSGEKLFF
NA | TRBD1 | TRBJ2-3 | TRBV28 | TGTGCCAGCAGTCAACAGGGGGCGAGGACAGATACGCAGTATTTT | CASSQQGARTDTQYF
NA | TRBD1 | TRBJ2-7 | TRBV5-5 | TGTGCCAGCAGCCTGGGGAGGACAGGGCTTCGGTACGAGCAGTACTTC | CASSLGRTGLRYEQYF
once | NA | TRBJ1-5 | TRBV27 | TGTGCCAGCAGTTTATCGAGTCCGGATCAGCCCCAGCATTTT | CASSLSSPDQPQHF
NA | TRBD1 | TRBJ2-7 | TRBV5-1 | TGCGCCAGCAGCGACGGGACAGGGGGCCCGTACGAGCAGTACTTC | CASSDGTGGPYEQYF
once | NA | TRBJ2-3 | TRBV14 | TGTGCCAGCAGCCTCTGGGGGAGCACAGATACGCAGTATTTT | CASSLWGSTDTQYF
NA | NA | TRBJ2-5 | TRBV7-9 | TGTGCCAGCAGCTCCAGGAACCTCCAAGAGACCCAGTACTTC | CASSSRNLQETQYF
NA | NA | TRBJ2-1 | TRBV6-4 | TGTGCCAGCAGTCCTCTTGGCGGGTCCTCCTACAATGAGCAGTTCTTC | CASSPLGGSSYNEQFF
NA | TRBD2 | TRBJ2-7 | TRBV4-1 | TGCGCCAGCAGCCAAGATGCCGGACTAGCCAGGGAGCAGTACTTC | CASSQDAGLAREQYF
NA | TRBD1 | TRBJ2-3 | TRBV4-2 | TGTGCCAGCAGGGCCCGACAGGGGGAGCGAGATACGCAGTATTTT | CASRARQGERDTQYF
NA | NA | TRBJ2-5 | TRBV5-4 | TGTGCCAGCAGCTTGGGAGAGCAGGGACCGCGAGAGACCCAGTACTTC | CASSLGEQGPRETQYF
NA | NA | TRBJ2-1 | TRBV27 | TGTGCCAGCAGTCTCGGGTCCTTCACCTACAATGAGCAGTTCTTC | CASSLGSFTYNEQFF
NA | NA | TRBJ1-2 | TRBV2 | TGTGCCAGCAAAGGACGGATCTATGGCTACACCTTC | CASKGRIYGYTF